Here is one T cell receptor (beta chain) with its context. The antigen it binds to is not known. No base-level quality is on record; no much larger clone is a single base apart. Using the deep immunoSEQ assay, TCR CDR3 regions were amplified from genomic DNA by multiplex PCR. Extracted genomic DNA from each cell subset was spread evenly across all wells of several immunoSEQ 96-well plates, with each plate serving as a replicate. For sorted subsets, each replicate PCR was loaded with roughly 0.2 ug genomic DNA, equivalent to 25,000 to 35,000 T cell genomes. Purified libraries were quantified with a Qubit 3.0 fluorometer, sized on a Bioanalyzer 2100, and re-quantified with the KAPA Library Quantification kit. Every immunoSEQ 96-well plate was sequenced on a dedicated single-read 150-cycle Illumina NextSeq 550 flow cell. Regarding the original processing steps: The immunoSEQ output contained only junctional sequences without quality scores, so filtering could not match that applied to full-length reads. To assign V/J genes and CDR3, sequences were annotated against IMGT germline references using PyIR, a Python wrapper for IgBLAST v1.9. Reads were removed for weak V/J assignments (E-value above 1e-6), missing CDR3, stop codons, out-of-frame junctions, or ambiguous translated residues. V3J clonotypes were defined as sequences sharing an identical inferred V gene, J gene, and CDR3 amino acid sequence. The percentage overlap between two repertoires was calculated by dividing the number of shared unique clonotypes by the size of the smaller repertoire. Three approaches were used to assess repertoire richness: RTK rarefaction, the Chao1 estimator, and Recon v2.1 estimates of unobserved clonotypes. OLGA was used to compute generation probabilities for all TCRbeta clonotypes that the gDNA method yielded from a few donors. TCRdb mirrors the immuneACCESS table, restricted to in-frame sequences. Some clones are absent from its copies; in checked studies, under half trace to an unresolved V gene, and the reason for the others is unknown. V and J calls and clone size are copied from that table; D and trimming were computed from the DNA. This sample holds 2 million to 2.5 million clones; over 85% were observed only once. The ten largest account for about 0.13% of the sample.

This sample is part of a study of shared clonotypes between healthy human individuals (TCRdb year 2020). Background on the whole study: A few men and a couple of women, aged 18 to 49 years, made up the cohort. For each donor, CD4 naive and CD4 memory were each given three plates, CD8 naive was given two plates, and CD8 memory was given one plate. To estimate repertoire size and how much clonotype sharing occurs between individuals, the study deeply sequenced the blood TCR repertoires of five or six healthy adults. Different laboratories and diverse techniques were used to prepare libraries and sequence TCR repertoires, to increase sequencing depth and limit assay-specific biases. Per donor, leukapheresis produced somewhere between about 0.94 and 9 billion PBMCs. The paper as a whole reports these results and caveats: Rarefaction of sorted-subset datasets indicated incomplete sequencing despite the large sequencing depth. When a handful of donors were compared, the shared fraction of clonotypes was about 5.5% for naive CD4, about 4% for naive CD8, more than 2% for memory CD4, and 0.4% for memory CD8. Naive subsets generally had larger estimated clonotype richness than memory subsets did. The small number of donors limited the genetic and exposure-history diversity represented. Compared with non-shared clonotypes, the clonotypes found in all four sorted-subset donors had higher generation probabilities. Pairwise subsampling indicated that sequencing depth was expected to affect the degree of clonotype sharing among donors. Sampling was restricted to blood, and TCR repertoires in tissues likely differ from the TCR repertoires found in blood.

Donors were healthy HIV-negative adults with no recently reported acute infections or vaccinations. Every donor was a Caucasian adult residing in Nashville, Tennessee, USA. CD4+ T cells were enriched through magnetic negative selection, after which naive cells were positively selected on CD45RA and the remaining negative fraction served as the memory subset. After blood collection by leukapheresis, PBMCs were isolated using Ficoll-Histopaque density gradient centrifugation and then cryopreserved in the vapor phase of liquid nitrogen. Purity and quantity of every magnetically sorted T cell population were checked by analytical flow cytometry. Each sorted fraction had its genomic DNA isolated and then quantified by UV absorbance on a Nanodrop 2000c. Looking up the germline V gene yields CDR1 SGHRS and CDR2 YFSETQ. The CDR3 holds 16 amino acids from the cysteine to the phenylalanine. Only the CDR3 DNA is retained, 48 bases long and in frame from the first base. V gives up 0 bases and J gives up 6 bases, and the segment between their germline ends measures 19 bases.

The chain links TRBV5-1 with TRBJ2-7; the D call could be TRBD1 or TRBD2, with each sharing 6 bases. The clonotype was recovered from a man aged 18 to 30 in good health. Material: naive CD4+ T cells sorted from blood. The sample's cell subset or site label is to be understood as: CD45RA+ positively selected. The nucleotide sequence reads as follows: TGCGCCAGCAGCTTGGCCTTGAGACAGGTGGGAGGCGAGCAGTACTTC. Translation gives CASSLALRQVGGEQYF.